These 26 T cell receptor beta chains were sequenced from one sample in a study of blood T cell repertoires in COVID-19. Here immunoSEQ multiplex PCR was the method, and the copy in TCRdb shows in-frame clones only, minus some. Among over 200,000 clones listed, about nine tenths were seen once. Material: peripheral blood. The receptor source for this set is a man aged 60 to 75 who had recovered from COVID-19.

This sequence joins TRBV2 and TRBJ2-7, with 9 bases matching TRBD1. Germline V gives CDR1 SNHLY, CDR2 FYNNEI. V lost 6 bases and J lost 0; bases outside the gene matches: 6. CDR3 length: 15 residues. The CDR3 spells CASRRPGQGSYEQYF. The CDR3 DNA sequence: TGTGCCAGCAGGAGGCCGGGACAGGGCTCCTACGAGCAGTACTTC. The full variable domain, completed using reference TRBV2 and TRBJ2-7, is EPEVTQTPSHQVTQMGQEVILRCVPISNHLYFYWYRQILGQKVEFLVSFYNNEISEKSEIFDDQFSVERPDGSNFTLKIRSTKLEDSAMYFCASRRPGQGSYEQYFGPGTRLTVT.

The chain carries TRBV7-3 and TRBJ2-3, with 7 bases matching TRBD1. CDR3 length equals 17 residues. CDR1 SGHTA and CDR2 FQGTGA come from the germline V gene. The junction had 13 bases not matched to a gene; V was cut back by 5 bases and J by 2 bases. CDR3 bases: TGTGCCAGCAGCCCCGTAAACGCAGGGGGACCCACAGATACGCAGTATTTT. It encodes CASSPVNAGGPTDTQYF.

The chain carries TRBV25-1 and TRBJ2-7; D perhaps matches TRBD2 (5 bases). The length of the CDR3 is 14 residues. Trimming left V 1 base short and J 3 bases short, with 10 bases between. The germline gives CDR1 MGHDK, CDR2 SYGVNS. CDR3 sequence reads: CASSEFRGNYEQYF. DNA for the CDR3: TGTGCCAGCAGTGAATTTCGGGGAAACTACGAGCAGTACTTC.

The rearrangement links TRBV30 to TRBJ2-3; D ambiguous. This CDR3 is 15 amino acids long. Germline V CDR1 and CDR2: GTSNPN, SVGIG (reference sequence). The V and J ends lost 5 bases and 1 base respectively, with 16 bases between them. The CDR3 here is CAWGNILSGTDTQYF. In DNA form, the CDR3 reads TGTGCCTGGGGGAACATCTTGAGCGGCACAGATACGCAGTATTTT.

The rearrangement uses TRBV10-1 and TRBJ2-1; 12 bases are shared with TRBD2. Germline V gene data show CDR1 as WNHNN and CDR2 as SYGVQD (reference sequence). The CDR3 length is 14 residues. After removal of 4 bases from V and 10 bases from J, the junction contained 5 bases not matched to a gene. The CDR3 DNA is TGCGCCAGCAGTGTGACTAGCGGGGGACACGAGCAGTTCTTC. Its protein is CASSVTSGGHEQFF.

This clone was observed a few times. The chain recombines TRBV19 with TRBJ2-3; D may be TRBD2 (5 bases). The CDR3 runs 14 residues. Germline V CDR1 and CDR2: LNHDA, SQIVND (reference sequence). V was cut by 3 bases and J by 5 bases, with 12 bases left in between. CDR3 in DNA: TGTGCCAGTAGTATGTTAGAGCGGAGAGATACGCAGTATTTT. This codes for CASSMLERRDTQYF.

The gene calls are TRBV4-2 and TRBJ2-5, with 9 bases lining up with TRBD2. Germline V gene data show CDR1 as LGHNA and CDR2 as YNFKEQ. The CDR3 has 17 residues. Unmatched junction bases numbered 7, after V lost 0 bases and J lost 2 bases. CDR3: CASSQDLGLAPQETQYF. As DNA, the CDR3 is TGTGCCAGCAGCCAAGATCTGGGACTAGCCCCACAAGAGACCCAGTACTTC.

This clone showed up just once. The chain couples TRBV5-1 to TRBJ2-3, with 9 bases that match TRBD1. Looked up from germline, CDR1 is SGHRS and CDR2 is YFSETQ. Trimming cost V 6 bases and J 4 bases; bases outside gene matches: 12. CDR3 length: 16 residues. The CDR3 coding sequence is TGCGCCAGCACTATACAGGGGGCGCCGGGGGCAGATACGCAGTATTTT. This codes for CASTIQGAPGADTQYF.

The rearrangement joins TRBV30 to TRBJ1-6; possible D gene TRBD1, 5 bases. The CDR3 loop spans 17 amino acids. Between the trimmed V and J ends, which lost 0 bases and 0 bases, there was a span of 12 bases. Germline lookup yields CDR1 GTSNPN and CDR2 SVGIG (reference sequence). The CDR3 sequence is CAWSVLEGSSYNSPLHF. In DNA form, the CDR3 reads TGTGCCTGGAGTGTACTGGAGGGGAGCTCCTATAATTCACCCCTCCACTTT.

This sequence joins TRBV10-2 and TRBJ2-6; TRBD1 aligns across 9 bases. The V gene's germline CDR1 is WSHSY and CDR2 SAAADI. J lost 0 bases, V lost 0 bases, and 3 bases had no gene match. CDR3 length: 18 residues. DNA for the CDR3: TGCGCCAGCAGTGAGTCCATGGGACAGGGCTCTGGGGCCAACGTCCTGACTTTC. Protein: CASSESMGQGSGANVLTF.

DNA for the CDR3: TGTGCCAGCAGCTGGGCCAGCTCCTACGAGCAGTACTTC. Translating gives CASSWASSYEQYF. The chain uses TRBV5-5 and TRBJ2-7; unclear D gene. CDR1 is SGHKS, CDR2 YYEKEE, per germline (reference sequence). V lost 3 bases, J lost 0 bases, and 7 bases lay in between. CDR3 size: 13 residues.

The DNA for the CDR3 is TGTGCCAGTAGTATCGGACAGGGGAGTGGATACGAGCAGTACTTC. Protein: CASSIGQGSGYEQYF. The V call is TRBV19, the J call TRBJ2-7, with TRBD1 identical over 9 bases. Trimming removed 3 bases from V and 4 bases from J; junction bases left unmatched: 7. This CDR3 comprises 15 residues. Germline lookup yields CDR1 LNHDA and CDR2 SQIVND (reference sequence).

J is TRBJ2-7 and V is TRBV11-2; D may be TRBD2 (6 bases). The CDR3 loop spans 14 amino acids. Germline V gene lookup returns CDR1 SGHAT and CDR2 FQNNGV. Trimming took 1 base from V and 3 from J, leaving 10 bases between them. The CDR3 spells CASSLGGASYEQYF. As DNA, the CDR3 is TGTGCCAGCAGCTTAGGCGGGGCTAGCTACGAGCAGTACTTC.

The chain couples TRBV19 to TRBJ2-6; TRBD1 agrees at 7 bases. CDR1 is LNHDA, CDR2 SQIVND, per germline (reference sequence). The CDR3 spans 16 residues. The trim removed 7 bases at V and 4 bases at J, leaving 10 bases unmatched. In nucleotides, the CDR3 is TGTGCCAGTACTACAGGGGTTATGGGAGGGGCCAACGTCCTGACTTTC. Translation gives CASTTGVMGGANVLTF. The full variable domain, completed using reference TRBV19 and TRBJ2-6, is DGGITQSPKYLFRKEGQNVTLSCEQNLNHDAMYWYRQDPGQGLRLIYYSQIVNDFQKGDIAEGYSVSREKKESFPLTVTSAQKNPTAFYLCASTTGVMGGANVLTFGAGSRLTVL.

The rearrangement links TRBV9 to TRBJ2-3; the match to TRBD1 covers 9 bases. Germline lookup yields CDR1 SGDLS and CDR2 YYNGEE. V gave up 0 bases and J gave up 9 bases; unmatched junction bases: 8. CDR3 size: 15 residues. The CDR3 sequence: CASSVDGTGKGTQYF. CDR3 in DNA: TGTGCCAGCAGCGTAGATGGGACAGGGAAGGGCACGCAGTATTTT.

J is TRBJ2-5 and V is TRBV5-4, with 9 bases lining up with TRBD1. The CDR3 totals 15 residues. From germline, CDR1 is SGHNT and CDR2 YYREEE (reference sequence). The J segment lost 6 bases and the V segment lost 5 bases, leaving 11 bases of the junction unmatched. CDR3 in amino acids: CASSFSGTGKQTQYF. The CDR3 bases are TGTGCCAGCAGTTTCTCCGGGACAGGGAAACAGACCCAGTACTTC.

The chain links TRBV11-2 to TRBJ2-3; D is perhaps TRBD1 (5 bases). Germline loops: CDR1 SGHAT, CDR2 FQNNGV. The V end was cut by 2 bases, the J end by 0 bases, with 15 bases between. The CDR3 runs 17 residues. The CDR3 DNA reads as TGTGCCAGCAGCTTATTAGACCACAGGTCTAGCACAGATACGCAGTATTTT. This translates into CASSLLDHRSSTDTQYF.

This clone was observed once. The chain combines TRBV12-5 with TRBJ2-5; TRBD1 agrees at 11 bases. This CDR3 is built from 15 residues. After removal of 5 bases from V and 5 bases from J, the junction contained 7 bases not matched to a gene. The V gene's germline CDR1 is LGHNT and CDR2 FRNRAP. CDR3 in DNA: TGTGCTAGTGGTGTAGGGACAGGGGGTGGGGAGACCCAGTACTTC. This translates into CASGVGTGGGETQYF.

V is TRBV7-8 and J is TRBJ1-1, with D perhaps matching TRBD1 (6 bases). The CDR3 sequence is 16 residues long. Germline V CDR1 and CDR2: SGHVS, FQNEAQ. Trimming cost V 5 bases and J 4 bases, with 20 bases left between them. CDR3 sequence: CASSLPGGLLGTEAFF. The CDR3 bases are TGTGCCAGCAGCCTACCGGGGGGGCTGCTGGGCACTGAAGCTTTCTTT.

The chain uses TRBV14 and TRBJ2-1, with D perhaps TRBD2 (5 bases). V gave up 1 base and J gave up 1 base, with 5 bases separating them. This CDR3 has 14 residues. CDR1 is SGHDN, CDR2 FVKESK, per germline. CDR3 nucleotides: TGTGCCAGCAGCCAAGCGGGGTCCTACAATGAGCAGTTCTTC. This translates into CASSQAGSYNEQFF.

This chain uses TRBV6-2 or TRBV6-3 with TRBJ2-5; 11 nucleotides agree with TRBD2. V dropped 0 bases and J dropped 5; count of bases not matched to a gene: 14. Germline values: CDR1 MNHEY, CDR2 SVGEGT. The CDR3 covers 19 residues. The CDR3 bases are TGTGCCAGCAGTTACTCTGGGAGACTAGCGGGGCCAAAGGTGGAGACCCAGTACTTC. Encoded protein: CASSYSGRLAGPKVETQYF.

The CDR3 loop is CASSTGLAGGLRTDTQYF. CDR3 nucleotide sequence: TGCGCCAGCAGCACGGGACTAGCGGGGGGGCTGAGGACAGATACGCAGTATTTT. J is TRBJ2-3 and V is TRBV5-1, with 16 positions matching TRBD2. The V gene's germline CDR1 is SGHRS and CDR2 YFSETQ. The CDR3 runs to 18 residues. With V trimmed by 4 bases and J by 3 bases, 8 bases remained unmatched.

The rearrangement links TRBV6-5 to TRBJ2-5, with 8 nucleotides matching TRBD1. This CDR3 region has 15 residues. Looked up from germline, CDR1 is MNHEY and CDR2 is SVGAGI. V trimming: 3 bases; J trimming: 4 bases; junction bases outside the gene matches: 7. The CDR3 sequence: CASSYRTGRRETQYF. The CDR3 DNA reads as TGTGCCAGCAGTTATCGGACAGGGCGTCGAGAGACCCAGTACTTC.

This chain connects TRBV5-1 to TRBJ2-1, with 8 bases matching TRBD2. The V gene's germline CDR1 is SGHRS and CDR2 YFSETQ. J was trimmed by 4 bases and V by 7 bases; bases with no gene match: 7. The CDR3 loop spans 14 amino acids. The CDR3 sequence: CASQAGEAYNEQFF. For the CDR3, the DNA is TGCGCCAGCCAAGCGGGGGAGGCTTACAATGAGCAGTTCTTC.

A remark on this clone: One junction end does not reproduce the germline sequence, and a read error may be involved. The CDR3 DNA follows: TGTGCCAGCAGTCTATCTCCCACAGGGGGCAAAATGAACGAGCAGTACTTC. It codes for CASSLSPTGGKMNEQYF. The chain joins TRBV27 to TRBJ2-7; 9 nucleotides align to TRBD1. Germline V CDR1 and CDR2: MNHEY, SMNVEV (reference sequence). The CDR3 is made up of 17 amino acids.

The CDR3 protein is CASSHQGYPNSPLHF. CDR3 in DNA: TGTGCCAGCAGCCATCAGGGGTACCCGAATTCACCCCTCCACTTT. J is TRBJ1-6 and V is TRBV3-1 (or the pseudogene TRBV3-2), with D perhaps TRBD1 (6 bases). V lost 3 bases and J lost 7, with 13 bases in between. Per the germline V gene, CDR1 is LGHDT and CDR2 is YNNKEL (reference sequence). This CDR3 has 15 residues.